The clone carrying this T cell receptor (beta chain) has more than one count but fewer than ten. The antigen is undetermined. The data derive from a study of cytomegalovirus exposure and HLA in healthy donors. Study at large: Genotyping showed approximately 81% of approximately 430 donors falling in the Caucasian-associated ancestry cluster. Findings and caveats of the study: When the data were analyzed later, several of the most significant clusters appeared to be linked to common viral pathogens.

This CDR3 region has 13 residues. Trimming took off 5 bases at V and 1 base at J, with 8 bases between the two ends. Germline-derived CDR1 and CDR2 are MDHEN and SYDVKM. In the PCR, 60 Vbeta and 13 Jbeta primers were used. The table came from immunoSEQ multiplex PCR; TCRdb's copy has only in-frame clones and leaves some out. Found here are about 180,000 clones, roughly three quarters of them singletons; the top ten hold around 2.3%. The sequence was obtained from a woman aged 30 to 39 in good health and CMV-seropositive. The specimen sequenced was PBMCs. The V gene is TRBV28, the J gene TRBJ1-1; D may be TRBD1 (6 bases). CDR3 DNA: TGTGCCAGCAGTCGGGACACGAACACTGAAGCTTTCTTT. Residues: CASSRDTNTEAFF.